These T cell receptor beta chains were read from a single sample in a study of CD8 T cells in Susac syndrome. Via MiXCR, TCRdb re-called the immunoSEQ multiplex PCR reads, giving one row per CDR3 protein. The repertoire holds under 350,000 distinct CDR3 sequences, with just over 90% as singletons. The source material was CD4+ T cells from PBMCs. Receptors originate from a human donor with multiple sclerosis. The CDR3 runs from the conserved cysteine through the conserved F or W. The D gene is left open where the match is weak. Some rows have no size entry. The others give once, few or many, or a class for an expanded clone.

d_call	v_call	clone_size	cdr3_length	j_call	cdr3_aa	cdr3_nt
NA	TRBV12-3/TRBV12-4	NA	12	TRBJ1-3	CASSLFLTTIYF	TGTGCCAGCAGTTTATTCCTAACCACCATATATTTT
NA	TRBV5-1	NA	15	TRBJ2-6	CASSPWSSGANVLTF	TGCGCCAGCAGCCCTTGGAGCTCTGGGGCCAACGTCCTGACTTTC
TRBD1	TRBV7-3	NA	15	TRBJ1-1	CASSLEGTAGAEAFF	TGTGCCAGCAGCTTGGAAGGGACAGCTGGGGCTGAAGCTTTCTTT
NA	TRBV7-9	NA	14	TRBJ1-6	CASSRTPQDSPLHF	TGTGCCAGCAGCCGGACACCCCAGGATTCACCCCTCCACTTT
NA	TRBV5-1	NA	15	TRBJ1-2	CASSLAGEGASGYTF	TGCGCCAGCAGCTTGGCCGGGGAGGGCGCGAGTGGCTACACCTTC
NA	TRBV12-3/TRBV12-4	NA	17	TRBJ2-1	CASSLGTPGGRNNEQFF	TGTGCCAGCAGTTTGGGAACCCCCGGGGGTCGTAACAATGAGCAGTTCTTC
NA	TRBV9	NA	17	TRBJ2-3	CASSAPLSGGRTDTQYF	TGTGCCAGCAGCGCTCCCCTGAGCGGCGGCCGCACAGATACGCAGTATTTT
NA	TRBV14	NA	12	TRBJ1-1	CASSVSGTEAFF	TGTGCCAGCAGCGTATCGGGCACTGAAGCTTTCTTT
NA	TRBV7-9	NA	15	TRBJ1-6	CASSPPGSGASPLHF	TGTGCCAGCAGCCCCCCCGGGAGCGGGGCTTCACCCCTCCACTTT
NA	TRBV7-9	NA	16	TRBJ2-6	CASSSRRGTGANVLTF	TGTGCCAGCAGCTCCAGGAGAGGGACCGGGGCCAACGTCCTGACTTTC
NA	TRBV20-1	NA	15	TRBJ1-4	CSAHRGGRTNEKLFF	TGCAGTGCTCACCGTGGGGGTAGGACTAATGAAAAACTGTTTTTT
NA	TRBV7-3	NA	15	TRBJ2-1	CASSPTGDSYNEQFF	TGTGCCAGCAGCCCGACGGGGGACAGCTACAATGAGCAGTTCTTC
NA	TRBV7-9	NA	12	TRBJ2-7	CASSLTGAEQYF	TGTGCCAGCAGCCTTACTGGCGCCGAGCAGTACTTC
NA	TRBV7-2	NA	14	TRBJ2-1	CASSLRDTYNEQFF	TGTGCCAGCAGCTTACGCGACACGTACAATGAGCAGTTCTTC
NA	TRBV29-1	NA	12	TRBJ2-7	CSVILSSYEQYF	TGCAGCGTAATTTTGAGCTCCTACGAGCAGTACTTC
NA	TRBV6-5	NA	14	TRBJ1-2	CASSYGQGRVGYTF	TGTGCCAGCAGTTACGGGCAGGGTCGAGTTGGCTACACCTTC
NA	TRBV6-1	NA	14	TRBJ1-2	CASSASAAGRGYTF	TGTGCCAGCAGTGCATCCGCGGCAGGGCGAGGCTACACCTTC
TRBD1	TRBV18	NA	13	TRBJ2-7	CATNRGADYEQYF	TGTGCCACCAACAGGGGGGCCGACTACGAGCAGTACTTC
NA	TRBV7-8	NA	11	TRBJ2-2	CASSLFGELFF	TGTGCCAGCAGCTTATTCGGGGAGCTGTTTTTT
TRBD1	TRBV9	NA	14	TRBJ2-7	CASSTGQGSYEQYF	TGTGCCAGCAGCACCGGACAGGGATCCTACGAGCAGTACTTC
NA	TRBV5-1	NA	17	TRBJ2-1	CASSLVRGFSNFDEQFF	TGCGCCAGCAGCTTGGTCAGGGGTTTTAGTAATTTCGATGAGCAGTTCTTC
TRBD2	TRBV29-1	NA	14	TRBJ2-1	CSVGQAGPYNEQFF	TGCAGCGTTGGTCAAGCGGGACCCTACAATGAGCAGTTCTTC
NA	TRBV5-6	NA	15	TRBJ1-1	CASSLFGQSNTEAFF	TGTGCCAGCAGCTTGTTCGGACAGAGTAACACTGAAGCTTTCTTT
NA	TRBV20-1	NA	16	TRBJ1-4	CSARDLGQGANEKLFF	TGCAGTGCTAGAGATTTGGGGCAAGGGGCAAATGAAAAACTGTTTTTT
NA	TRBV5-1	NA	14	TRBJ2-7	CASSLEVSTYEQYF	TGCGCCAGCAGCTTGGAGGTCAGCACCTACGAGCAGTACTTC
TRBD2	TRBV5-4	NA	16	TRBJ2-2	CASSGKTSGDTGELFF	TGTGCCAGCAGCGGTAAGACTAGCGGGGACACCGGGGAGCTGTTTTTT
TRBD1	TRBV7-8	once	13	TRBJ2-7	CASSFGTGNEQYF	TGTGCCAGCAGCTTCGGGACAGGGAACGAGCAGTACTTC
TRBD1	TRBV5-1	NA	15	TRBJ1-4	CASSLVAGQTEKLFF	TGCGCCAGCAGCTTGGTGGCGGGACAGACTGAAAAACTGTTTTTT
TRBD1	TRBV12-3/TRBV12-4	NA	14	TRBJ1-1	CASSRGGSGTEAFF	TGTGCCAGCAGTAGAGGGGGCTCAGGCACTGAAGCTTTCTTT
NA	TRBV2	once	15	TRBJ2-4	CASADNVPRKNIQYF	TGTGCCAGCGCCGATAACGTCCCCCGAAAAAACATTCAGTACTTC